Sequencing of this TCR beta chain was carried out in a study of regulatory T cells in long-lasting Graves disease. This clonotype was found many times. Described time point: newly diagnosed GD, antithyroid drugs for less than 3 months. Construction of the TCR library relied on RNA isolated from PBMCs. This CDR3 is 12 amino acids long. The germline V gene encodes CDR1 KGHDR and CDR2 SFDVKD. Trimming removed 1 base from V and 10 bases from J, with 7 bases in between. In building TCR beta libraries, iRepertoire HTBI primers were used together with Arm-PCR of CDR3 regions. TCRdb independently ran MiXCR on the multiplex PCR reads; one entry per CDR3 protein. The table has roughly 420,000 distinct CDR3 sequences, over 15% seen once. This sample also appeared in a second study, on T cells in Graves' hyperthyroidism and ophthalmopathy.

The receptor was derived from a woman aged 30 to 39 with Graves disease. This sequence joins TRBV24-1 and TRBJ2-1; D might be TRBD2 (5 bases). This sample comprised peripheral blood mononuclear cells (PBMCs), obtained at new diagnosis, from a patient treated with antithyroid drugs. The CDR3 here is CATSDFEREQFF. In DNA form, the CDR3 reads TGTGCCACCAGTGATTTTGAGCGGGAGCAGTTCTTC.